The entry that follows covers one T cell receptor (beta chain) sequence. The antigen remains unidentified. This clone may be a read error of a much larger clone one base away. The sample is drawn from a study of metastatic and nonmetastatic thyroid tumors. Looking at the study overall: Thyroid patients, malignant and benign, had repertoires compared across blood and tumor or nodule tissue. Study results and caveats: Benign nodules were reported to have significantly lower TCR beta diversity than malignant thyroid tumors, in blood and tumor.

In the original analysis: A classifier of distant metastasis in papillary thyroid cancer was built from CDR3 differences (across clinicopathological groups). MiXCR re-clonotyped the PCR reads for TCRdb. TCRdb's processing, not the authors' own work, is the source of the V and J calls. The sample has 65,000 to 70,000 clones; 14% are singletons. There were no patients who had received any treatment before thyroid surgery. This receptor was identified in a male donor with papillary thyroid cancer or a benign thyroid nodule (not recorded which). Some clones in this sample may be carry-over from other donors' samples. Material: blood.

CDR3: CASSYWTSPSYEQYF. The DNA of the CDR3 is TGTGCCAGCAGCTACTGGACTAGCCCTTCCTACGAGCAGTACTTC. The chain carries TRBV14 and TRBJ2-7, with 8 bases aligning to TRBD2. V lost 5 bases to trimming and J lost 1 base; unmatched junction nucleotides: 7. CDR3 length: 15 amino acids. CDR1 SGHDN and CDR2 FVKESK come from the germline V gene.